This TCR beta chain comes out of a study of CD4 T cells in relation to SARS-CoV-2 and coronaviruses. General study results and limits: SARS-CoV-2-driven expansion was significantly weaker in crossreactive than monoreactive clones.

A single count supports this clone. Its target is not known. Produced via immunoSEQ multiplex PCR; TCRdb's table is partial and in-frame only. The sample records some 21,000 clones, roughly 76% being singletons. This CDR3 spans 14 amino acids. CDR1 is LNHDA and CDR2 is SQIVND in the germline V gene (reference sequence). J lost 8 bases, V lost 5 bases, and 8 bases had no gene match. CD4+ T cells from unexposed donors were obtained before the COVID-19 pandemic (2011-2018). Isolation of CD4+ T cells took place after less than 11 days in culture. The rearrangement uses TRBV19 and TRBJ2-1; 8 nucleotides line up with TRBD1. This TCR was recovered from a human donor in good health. Sequencing used CD4+ T cells from PBMCs, cultured in vitro. The CDR3 DNA reads as TGTGCCAGTAGTCCCTGGACAGGGCTGGATGAGCAGTTCTTC. This gives the protein CASSPWTGLDEQFF.